The 11 T cell receptor beta chains listed next were all sequenced from one sample in a study of blood T cell repertoires in COVID-19. Assay used: immunoSEQ multiplex PCR; TCRdb lists only in-frame clones, some missing. Of 250,000 to 300,000 clones listed, 70% to 90% were seen once; the top ten hold roughly an eighth. The sequenced sample consisted of peripheral blood. The source is an older woman with acute or convalescent COVID-19.

The V and J genes are TRBV18 and TRBJ2-2; D is unresolved. The germline gives CDR1 KGHSH, CDR2 LQKENI. There are 16 residues in the CDR3. With 0 bases removed from V and 4 bases from J, the gap between germline ends came to 12 bases. CDR3 sequence: CASSPPLAGLTGELFF. The CDR3 region has the DNA TGTGCCAGCTCACCACCCCTCGCAGGCCTCACCGGGGAGCTGTTTTTT.

The table lists this clone with a count of one. This chain links TRBV9 with TRBJ1-4; D unresolved. The V gene lost 0 bases and the J gene lost 8 bases, with 17 bases spanning the gap. Germline CDR1 and CDR2: SGDLS and YYNGEE. This CDR3 is 16 amino acids long. The CDR3: CASSVAEGARGEKLFF. CDR3 bases: TGTGCCAGCAGCGTAGCTGAAGGAGCTAGAGGAGAAAAACTGTTTTTT.

As concerns this clone: The identical CDR3 is also encoded by other nucleotide sequences in the sample. DNA for the CDR3: TGTGCCAGCAGCGTAGGGCCGGTCGGGTCACCCCTCCACTTT. Its translation is CASSVGPVGSPLHF. The chain has TRBV9 and TRBJ1-6; the D is unclear. CDR1 is SGDLS, CDR2 YYNGEE, per germline. The CDR3 is 14 amino acids. The ends were cut back, 0 bases at V and 10 bases at J, with 11 bases in the middle.

The rearrangement links TRBV7-9 to TRBJ1-2; 7 nucleotides match TRBD1. After removal of 1 base from V and 6 bases from J, the junction contained 5 bases not matched to a gene. Germline CDR1 is SEHNR and CDR2 is FQNEAQ (reference sequence). The CDR3 loop spans 14 amino acids. In nucleotides, the CDR3 is TGTGCCAGCAGCTTAGGAGGACAGGCCAATGGCTACACCTTC. Amino acids: CASSLGGQANGYTF.

The genes are TRBV10-1 and TRBJ1-5, with D unclear. The CDR3 is 12 residues long. Germline V lookup: CDR1 WNHNN, CDR2 SYGVQD (reference sequence). Here the CDR3 DNA reads TGCACCCTCCGCACAGTCAATCAGCCCCAGCATTTT. It codes for CTLRTVNQPQHF.

V and J are TRBV19 and TRBJ1-6; D is ambiguous. There are 15 residues in the CDR3. Germline lookup yields CDR1 LNHDA and CDR2 SQIVND (reference sequence). Trimming took off 3 bases at V and 5 bases at J, with 11 bases between the two ends. In DNA form, the CDR3 reads TGTGCCAGTAGTATCGCGGGTCAGAATAATTCACCCCTCCACTTT. This codes for CASSIAGQNNSPLHF.

This chain links TRBV28 with TRBJ2-7; TRBD1 is a possible D gene (6 bases). V gave up 6 bases and J gave up 2 bases, with 14 bases separating them. The CDR3 has 14 amino acids. Germline V lookup: CDR1 MDHEN, CDR2 SYDVKM. The CDR3 loop is CASSPGDIPYEQYF. In DNA, the CDR3 is TGTGCCAGCAGCCCCGGGGACATCCCCTACGAGCAGTACTTC.

The V and J genes are TRBV6-1 and TRBJ2-5; 9 bases agree with TRBD1. This CDR3 has 15 residues. Germline V gene sequence: CDR1 MNHNS, CDR2 SASEGT. The junction had 5 bases not matched to a gene; V was cut back by 4 bases and J by 2 bases. Here the CDR3 DNA reads TGTGCCAGCAGTGGACAGGGGGACGGACAAGAGACCCAGTACTTC. It codes for CASSGQGDGQETQYF.

V and J are TRBV2 and TRBJ2-3; possible D gene TRBD1, 6 bases. CDR3 length: 15 amino acids. Germline-derived CDR1 and CDR2 are SNHLY and FYNNEI. V lost 1 base and J 5 bases, leaving 13 bases between the germline ends. The CDR3 reads CASSEVAGVGDTQYF. In DNA form, the CDR3 reads TGTGCCAGCAGTGAAGTAGCAGGGGTTGGAGATACGCAGTATTTT.

This clone turned up a few times. The chain is built from TRBV27 and TRBJ2-7; 11 bases fit TRBD1. Germline V gene lookup returns CDR1 MNHEY and CDR2 SMNVEV (reference sequence). The CDR3 is 16 amino acids. The trim removed 5 bases at V and 3 bases at J, leaving 9 bases unmatched. CDR3 DNA: TGTGCCAGCAGTCCACCTCGGACAGGGGGCAACTACGAGCAGTACTTC. Translating it yields CASSPPRTGGNYEQYF.

The rearrangement links TRBV9 to TRBJ1-2, with D tentatively TRBD1 (5 bases). V was trimmed by 2 bases and J by 6 bases, leaving 23 bases between them. Germline V lookup: CDR1 SGDLS, CDR2 YYNGEE. The CDR3 extends over 17 amino acids. The CDR3 nucleotides are TGTGCCAGCAGCGTCCCACCCGGGGCGGGGGGAATAGATGGCTACACCTTC. This gives the protein CASSVPPGAGGIDGYTF.